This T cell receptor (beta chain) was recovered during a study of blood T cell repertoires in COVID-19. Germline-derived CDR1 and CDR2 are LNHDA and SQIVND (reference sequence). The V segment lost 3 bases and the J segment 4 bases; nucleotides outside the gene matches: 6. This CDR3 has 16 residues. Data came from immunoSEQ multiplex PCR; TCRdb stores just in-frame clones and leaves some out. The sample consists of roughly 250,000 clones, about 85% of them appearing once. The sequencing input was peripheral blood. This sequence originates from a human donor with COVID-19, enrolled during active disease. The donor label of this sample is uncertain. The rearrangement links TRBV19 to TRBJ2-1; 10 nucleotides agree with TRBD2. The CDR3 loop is CASSIPSGRSYNEQFF. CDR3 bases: TGTGCCAGTAGTATCCCTAGCGGGAGATCATACAATGAGCAGTTCTTC.